What follows are 23 T cell receptor beta chains derived from one specimen sequenced in a study of cytomegalovirus exposure and HLA in healthy donors. 60 Vbeta and 13 Jbeta primers were used in PCR. Produced via immunoSEQ multiplex PCR; TCRdb's table is partial and in-frame only. Of over 150,000 clones in the sample, 77% are singletons; the top ten hold around 1.5%. Sample: PBMCs. The receptors were sampled from a woman aged 30 to 39 in good health and CMV-seropositive.

The rearrangement joins TRBV27 to TRBJ1-3; D remains unclear. The CDR3 sequence is 15 residues long. Germline-derived CDR1 and CDR2 are MNHEY and SMNVEV (reference sequence). The V end lost 0 bases, the J end lost 3 bases, and 9 bases lay between the germline ends. Here the CDR3 DNA reads TGTGCCAGCAGTTTATCGGGAGGGTTTGGAAACACCATATATTTT. Its translation: CASSLSGGFGNTIYF.

The gene calls are TRBV18 and TRBJ1-1; possibly TRBD1 for D (6 bases). The V gene's germline CDR1 is KGHSH and CDR2 LQKENI. V dropped 0 bases and J dropped 4 bases, with 9 bases sitting between them. The CDR3 extends over 14 amino acids. The CDR3 here is CASSPPSGVTEAFF. CDR3 in DNA: TGTGCCAGCTCACCACCGTCAGGGGTCACTGAAGCTTTCTTT.

This clone has a handful of counts. J is TRBJ1-2 and V is TRBV5-1; D call uncertain. V was clipped by 2 bases and J by 6 bases, with 26 bases between them. This CDR3 has 18 residues. The germline CDR1 and CDR2 sequences are SGHRS and YFSETQ. The CDR3 region has the DNA TGCGCCAGCAGCTTTGGCAGGCGACCCGTCGAACCAGCCAATGGCTACACCTTC. It translates to CASSFGRRPVEPANGYTF.

The chain couples TRBV4-1 to TRBJ2-7, with 7 bases fitting TRBD1. The CDR3 covers 16 residues. V lost 1 base and J lost 6; bases outside the gene matches: 12. Germline assignment: CDR1 MGHRA and CDR2 YSYEKL. The CDR3 DNA sequence: TGCGCCAGCAGCCAAGTATCAGGGGGTGGGGTGATCGAGCAGTACTTC. It translates to CASSQVSGGGVIEQYF.

The chain links TRBV25-1 to TRBJ2-1; maybe TRBD1 (5 bases). Trimming pared 3 bases from V and 8 bases from J, leaving 14 bases between. The CDR3 is made up of 14 amino acids. From germline, CDR1 is MGHDK and CDR2 SYGVNS. CDR3 amino acids: CASSDRDIEYEQFF. The CDR3 DNA is TGTGCCAGCAGTGACAGGGATATTGAGTATGAGCAGTTCTTC.

The J gene is TRBJ2-3, the V gene TRBV5-1; weak D call: TRBD2 (5 bases). The CDR3 extends over 16 amino acids. The V and J ends lost 5 bases and 2 bases respectively, with 18 bases between them. Germline assignment: CDR1 SGHRS and CDR2 YFSETQ. CDR3 bases: TGCGCCAGCAGTACCCGGGTGGGCGGGCACACAGATACGCAGTATTTT. Translation gives CASSTRVGGHTDTQYF. The variable domain in full, completed from reference TRBV5-1 and TRBJ2-3, reads KAGVTQTPRYLIKTRGQQVTLSCSPISGHRSVSWYQQTPGQGLQFLFEYFSETQRNKGNFPGRFSGRQFSNSRSEMNVSTLELGDSALYLCASSTRVGGHTDTQYFGPGTRLTVL.

This clone was seen just once. The V and J genes are TRBV5-6 and TRBJ2-7; 7 bases map to TRBD2. The CDR3 is 15 amino acids. Trimming cost V 1 base and J 2 bases; bases outside gene matches: 6. Germline CDR1 reads SGHDT; CDR2 reads YYEEEE. CDR3 loop: CASSLRPSGPYEQYF. The CDR3 DNA sequence: TGTGCCAGCAGCTTGAGGCCTAGCGGTCCCTACGAGCAGTACTTC.

The chain carries TRBV5-1 and TRBJ2-4; the match to TRBD2 covers 7 bases. This CDR3 is built from 14 residues. V was clipped by 3 bases and J by 5 bases; unmatched bases: 5. CDR1 is SGHRS and CDR2 is YFSETQ in the germline V gene. CDR3 residues: CASSSRGDENIQYF. The CDR3 DNA reads TGCGCCAGCAGCTCCCGGGGGGACGAAAACATTCAGTACTTC.

V gene TRBV7-3 combines with J gene TRBJ2-7; D is uncertain. The CDR3 length is 13 residues. Germline lookup yields CDR1 SGHTA and CDR2 FQGTGA. With 1 base removed from V and 0 bases from J, the gap between germline ends came to 4 bases. CDR3 region: CASSLSSSYEQYF. In nucleotides, the CDR3 is TGTGCCAGCAGCTTAAGCAGCTCCTACGAGCAGTACTTC.

V is TRBV29-1 and J is TRBJ1-2; 8 bases align to TRBD1. V lost 0 bases to trimming and J lost 3 bases; unmatched junction nucleotides: 3. CDR1 is SQVTM and CDR2 is ANQGSEA in the germline V gene. This CDR3 comprises 14 residues. The CDR3 loop is CSVEESGGHYGYTF. CDR3 coding DNA: TGCAGCGTTGAAGAATCAGGGGGCCACTATGGCTACACCTTC. The variable domain in full, completed from reference TRBV29-1 and TRBJ1-2, reads SAVISQKPSRDICQRGTSLTIQCQVDSQVTMMFWYRQQPGQSLTLIATANQGSEATYESGFVIDKFPISRPNLTFSTLTVSNMSPEDSSIYLCSVEESGGHYGYTFGSGTRLTVV.

This clone was detected a few times. The chain combines TRBV28 with TRBJ1-2, with a weak D call TRBD1 (5 bases). Between the trimmed V and J ends, which lost 5 bases and 7 bases, there was a span of 20 bases. The CDR3 contains 15 residues. Germline V gene lookup returns CDR1 MDHEN and CDR2 SYDVKM. The CDR3: CASSPQGGSHRGYTF. The CDR3 bases are TGTGCCAGCAGTCCCCAGGGTGGCTCGCACCGTGGCTACACCTTC.

The chain joins TRBV7-9 to TRBJ2-1, with 11 positions matching TRBD2. The germline V gene encodes CDR1 SEHNR and CDR2 FQNEAQ (reference sequence). The V gene end was trimmed by 1 base and the J gene end by 10 bases; junction bases not matched to a gene: 6. The CDR3 spans 15 residues. CDR3 in DNA: TGTGCCAGCAGCTTAGGGCTAGCGGGAGGAGGGGAGCAGTTCTTC. Protein: CASSLGLAGGGEQFF.

This rearrangement joins TRBV18 to TRBJ1-1; 7 bases align to TRBD1. The V gene end was trimmed by 4 bases and the J gene end by 1 base; junction bases not matched to a gene: 3. The CDR3 extends over 14 amino acids. Germline assignment: CDR1 KGHSH and CDR2 LQKENI. The CDR3 loop reads CASSHGQENTEAFF. The CDR3 bases are TGTGCCAGCTCACACGGACAGGAGAACACTGAAGCTTTCTTT.

V gene TRBV5-1 combines with J gene TRBJ1-4, with unresolved D. V lost 1 base and J lost 7, with 17 bases in between. CDR1 is SGHRS and CDR2 is YFSETQ in the germline V gene. This CDR3 region has 16 residues. The CDR3: CASSLNGLRLGEKLFF. The CDR3 nucleotides read TGCGCCAGCAGCTTGAACGGACTTCGTCTCGGTGAAAAACTGTTTTTT.

This chain connects TRBV9 to TRBJ2-5; TRBD1 matches at 9 bases. Looked up from germline, CDR1 is SGDLS and CDR2 is YYNGEE. The CDR3 spans 15 residues. The trim removed 0 bases at V and 1 base at J, leaving 1 base unmatched. The CDR3 coding sequence is TGTGCCAGCAGCGTAGGGACAGGGGCCCAAGAGACCCAGTACTTC. Its translation is CASSVGTGAQETQYF.

The chain recombines TRBV7-8 with TRBJ1-6; the D is unclear. The V and J ends lost 1 base and 8 bases respectively, with 6 bases between them. Germline CDR1 is SGHVS and CDR2 is FQNEAQ. The length of the CDR3 is 13 residues. The CDR3, as DNA: TGTGCCAGCAGCTTAGGCGGTGATTCACCCCTCCACTTT. This gives the protein CASSLGGDSPLHF.

In nucleotides, the CDR3 is TGTGCCTGGATTTGGGACAAGAACACCGGGGAGCTGTTTTTT. Protein: CAWIWDKNTGELFF. The chain links TRBV30 to TRBJ2-2; perhaps TRBD1 as D (6 bases). In germline, CDR1 is GTSNPN, CDR2 SVGIG (reference sequence). There are 14 residues in the CDR3. The V end lost 4 bases, the J end lost 1 base, and 10 bases lay between the germline ends. Variable domain in full (rest from reference TRBV30 and TRBJ2-2): SQTIHQWPATLVQPVGSPLSLECTVEGTSNPNLYWYRQAAGRGLQLLFYSVGIGQISSEVPQNLSASRPQDRQFILSSKKLLLSDSGFYLCAWIWDKNTGELFFGEGSRLTVL.

The V and J genes are TRBV20-1 and TRBJ1-1; D unresolved. Germline CDR1 reads DFQATT; CDR2 reads SNEGSKA (reference sequence). This CDR3 comprises 11 residues. V was clipped by 7 bases and J by 5 bases, with 11 bases between them. The CDR3 coding sequence is TGCAGTGGTAATCGGGGTACTGAAGCTTTCTTT. Amino acid sequence: CSGNRGTEAFF.

This chain links TRBV6-6 with TRBJ1-1; D might be TRBD1 (5 bases). Trimming removed 2 bases at V and 4 bases at J, with 11 bases between. Germline V gene lookup returns CDR1 MNHNY and CDR2 SVGAGI (reference sequence). The CDR3 totals 14 residues. CDR3 residues: CASSYAGQGTEAFF. CDR3 in DNA: TGTGCCAGCAGTTACGCAGGGCAGGGCACTGAAGCTTTCTTT.

This chain joins TRBV27 and TRBJ2-7; D is possibly TRBD1 (6 bases). Germline values: CDR1 MNHEY, CDR2 SMNVEV (reference sequence). Trimming pared 3 bases from V and 6 bases from J, leaving 9 bases between. This CDR3 spans 12 amino acids. The DNA for the CDR3 is TGTGCCAGCAGTTTTAGAGGGGGCGAGCAGTACTTC. This encodes CASSFRGGEQYF.

The chain combines TRBV14 with TRBJ2-3, with a possible D match to TRBD2 (5 bases). V was pared by 0 bases and J by 0 bases, with 16 bases between. The V gene's germline CDR1 is SGHDN and CDR2 FVKESK. CDR3 length: 18 residues. Written as DNA, the CDR3 is TGTGCCAGCAGCCAAGATTTCGGCGGATGGACTAGCACAGATACGCAGTATTTT. Translated: CASSQDFGGWTSTDTQYF.

The chain carries TRBV11-1 and TRBJ2-3; 9 nucleotides agree with TRBD2. Germline values: CDR1 SGHAT, CDR2 FQDESV (reference sequence). J lost 1 base, V lost 5 bases, and 4 bases had no gene match. The CDR3 loop spans 15 amino acids. CDR3 protein: CASSPRTSGTDTQYF. In DNA form, the CDR3 reads TGTGCCAGCAGCCCCAGGACTAGCGGCACAGATACGCAGTATTTT.

This clone was detected a few times. The V and J genes are TRBV25-1 and TRBJ2-5; 7 bases match TRBD2. Germline V gene lookup returns CDR1 MGHDK and CDR2 SYGVNS. The CDR3 length is 17 residues. J gave up 2 bases and V 4 bases, and 13 bases lay outside the gene matches. CDR3 bases: TGTGCCAGCAGTGGCCGGGGCACACGGGGGGAGCAAGAGACCCAGTACTTC. This codes for CASSGRGTRGEQETQYF.